This T cell receptor (beta chain) was obtained from a study of T cells in Graves' hyperthyroidism and ophthalmopathy. The TCR beta CDR3 regions underwent amplification using RNA transcripts as the source. Researchers ran a first-round RT-PCR on the TCR CDR3 using the HTBI primer set. TCRdb itself ran the multiplex PCR reads through MiXCR, one entry per CDR3 protein. The sample comprises around 570,000 distinct CDR3 sequences, less than 20% of which are singletons, and 45% to 50% rests with the top ten. Germline V lookup: CDR1 MNHEY, CDR2 SVGEGT. This CDR3 is built from 18 residues. The J segment lost 6 bases and the V segment lost 1 base, leaving 14 bases of the junction unmatched. Many counts were recorded for this clonotype.

The TCR originated in a man in his forties with Graves' ophthalmopathy. This chain uses TRBV6-2 or TRBV6-3 with TRBJ2-1; 8 bases are a match to TRBD2. Sequenced: blood. CDR3 sequence (DNA): TGTGCCAGCAGTTACTATGCCCCCGGGACTAGTCCCGCCAATGAGCAGTTCTTC. As protein: CASSYYAPGTSPANEQFF.